This entry is about one T cell receptor (beta chain). This sample stems from a study of blood T cell repertoires in COVID-19. As for the study in general: T cells, B-cell-depleted T cells, or PBMCs supplied cDNA or gDNA.

Original handling: Amplification of reference gene primers provided the estimated nucleated cell counts. Assay used: immunoSEQ multiplex PCR; TCRdb lists only in-frame clones, some missing. V, J and clone size are those of that table, while D and trimming were read from the DNA. The sample shows tens of thousands of clones, around 82% of them seen only once. The ends were cut back, 3 bases at V and 5 bases at J, with 15 bases in the middle. The CDR3 spans 15 residues. The germline gives CDR1 SGHAT, CDR2 FQNNGV. The V gene is TRBV11-2, the J gene TRBJ2-3; TRBD2 is a possible D gene (6 bases). The sequencing sample was made of peripheral blood. This clonotype was sampled from a human donor in a cohort sampled during active COVID-19. The CDR3 is CASSFFTGAQDTQYF. The CDR3 bases are TGTGCCAGCAGCTTTTTTACGGGAGCGCAAGATACGCAGTATTTT.